The 14 T cell receptor beta chains below come from one sample, sequenced in a study of technical replicates of blood from four donors. Assay used: immunoSEQ multiplex PCR; TCRdb lists only in-frame clones, some missing. The data hold just over 95,000 clones, with about 95% observed a single time. Material for sequencing was T cells isolated from PBMCs. The source is a human donor in good health.

The chain employs TRBV5-1 and TRBJ2-5; D remains unclear. Germline V CDR1 and CDR2: SGHRS, YFSETQ. Deletions cut 0 bases from V and 1 base from J, with 7 bases between. This CDR3 is built from 14 residues. The CDR3 nucleotides are TGCGCCAGCAGCTTGGGAACGGTCCAAGAGACCCAGTACTTC. It codes for CASSLGTVQETQYF.

The V gene is TRBV14, the J gene TRBJ2-1; 8 nucleotides agree with TRBD1. CDR1 is SGHDN, CDR2 FVKESK, per germline. The V gene end was trimmed by 3 bases and the J gene end by 4 bases; junction bases not matched to a gene: 14. The CDR3 is 18 amino acids. In DNA form, the CDR3 reads TGTGCCAGCAGCCAGGCCGGACAGGGTTTTATAAGGTACAATGAGCAGTTCTTC. This codes for CASSQAGQGFIRYNEQFF. Drawing the rest from reference TRBV14 and TRBJ2-1, the complete variable domain is EAGVTQFPSHSVIEKGQTVTLRCDPISGHDNLYWYRRVMGKEIKFLLHFVKESKQDESGMPNNRFLAERTGGTYSTLKVQPAELEDSGVYFCASSQAGQGFIRYNEQFFGPGTRLTVL.

The genes are TRBV7-9 and TRBJ2-3, with TRBD2 identical over 7 bases. Per the germline V gene, CDR1 is SEHNR and CDR2 is FQNEAQ (reference sequence). The V gene end was trimmed by 5 bases and the J gene end by 1 base; junction bases not matched to a gene: 12. The CDR3 extends over 17 amino acids. In DNA, the CDR3 is TGTGCCAGCAGCACCAGAGGGGCGGGAGATGGCACAGATACGCAGTATTTT. This codes for CASSTRGAGDGTDTQYF.

The chain is built from TRBV7-6 and TRBJ2-2; TRBD1 might be the D (6 bases). This CDR3 is 16 amino acids long. Germline CDR1 and CDR2: SGHVS and FNYEAQ. V gave up 4 bases and J gave up 2 bases, with 14 bases separating them. The CDR3 sequence: CASSSTGSGNTGELFF. The DNA of the CDR3 is TGTGCCAGCAGCTCAACAGGGAGTGGTAACACCGGGGAGCTGTTTTTT.

Regarding this clone: In this CDR3 the conserved last residue, phenylalanine or tryptophan, is missing, so a read error is likely. CDR3 in DNA: TGTGCCATCAGTGAGTTTCCCGGCGGGGGTTCGAACACTGAAGCTTTCCTT. Protein sequence: CAISEFPGGGSNTEAFL. This chain connects TRBV10-3 to TRBJ1-1, with D perhaps matching TRBD1 (5 bases). The CDR3 consists of 17 residues. The germline V and J ends were trimmed by 1 base and 1 base, with 16 bases remaining between them. Germline V gives CDR1 ENHRY, CDR2 SYGVKD.

V gene TRBV7-2 combines with J gene TRBJ1-1; D remains ambiguous. The V end lost 0 bases, the J end lost 5 bases, and 7 bases lay between the germline ends. The CDR3 loop spans 13 amino acids. Germline V gene sequence: CDR1 SGHTA, CDR2 FQGNSA. CDR3 protein: CASSLARVTEAFF. The CDR3 DNA follows: TGTGCCAGCAGCTTAGCGAGAGTTACTGAAGCTTTCTTT. Variable domain in full (rest from reference TRBV7-2 and TRBJ1-1): GAGVSQSPSNKVTEKGKDVELRCDPISGHTALYWYRQSLGQGLEFLIYFQGNSAPDKSGLPSDRFSAERTGGSVSTLTIQRTQQEDSAVYLCASSLARVTEAFFGQGTRLTVV.

The CDR3 region is CASSSGPNTGELFF. In DNA form, the CDR3 reads TGTGCCAGCAGTTCAGGGCCGAACACCGGGGAGCTGTTTTTT. The chain joins TRBV6-6 to TRBJ2-2; tentative D call: TRBD1 (5 bases). This CDR3 is built from 14 residues. The germline V and J ends were trimmed by 4 bases and 0 bases, with 6 bases remaining between them. Germline V gives CDR1 MNHNY, CDR2 SVGAGI (reference sequence).

The chain joins TRBV6-5 to TRBJ2-1; TRBD2 might be the D (5 bases). Trimming pared 5 bases from V and 8 bases from J, leaving 10 bases between. Germline assignment: CDR1 MNHEY and CDR2 SVGAGI. The CDR3 runs 12 residues. The CDR3 region is CASSRDNYEQFF. As DNA, the CDR3 is TGTGCCAGCAGTCGGGATAACTATGAGCAGTTCTTC.

V is TRBV5-1 and J is TRBJ2-3, with TRBD1 as a possible D gene (6 bases). The V gene lost 0 bases and the J gene lost 3 bases, with 8 bases spanning the gap. The CDR3 spans 14 residues. Germline V gives CDR1 SGHRS, CDR2 YFSETQ. The CDR3 sequence is CASSLVGTTDTQYF. The CDR3 DNA sequence: TGCGCCAGCAGCTTGGTAGGGACAACAGATACGCAGTATTTT.

This clone was counted a single time. The CDR3 loop is CASSPRDSPGGTDTQYF. In nucleotides, the CDR3 is TGCGCCAGCAGCCCCAGAGACAGTCCTGGGGGCACAGATACGCAGTATTTT. V and J are TRBV4-1 and TRBJ2-3; possibly TRBD1 for D (5 bases). The CDR3 is 17 amino acids. The germline V gene has CDR1 MGHRA and CDR2 YSYEKL. Trimming took off 4 bases at V and 1 base at J, with 18 bases between the two ends.

The V call is TRBV5-5, the J call TRBJ1-4; D is unclear. The CDR3 is made up of 18 amino acids. Trimming removed 1 base at V and 0 bases at J, with 16 bases between. Germline values: CDR1 SGHKS, CDR2 YYEKEE (reference sequence). The CDR3 spells CASSLLVSIFATNEKLFF. The CDR3 DNA reads as TGTGCCAGCAGCTTGTTAGTCTCGATATTTGCAACTAATGAAAAACTGTTTTTT.

This rearrangement joins TRBV28 to TRBJ2-7, with 7 nucleotides matching TRBD2. The germline V gene has CDR1 MDHEN and CDR2 SYDVKM. The CDR3 runs to 16 residues. Trimming removed 3 bases from V and 3 bases from J; junction bases left unmatched: 11. CDR3 sequence (DNA): TGTGCCAGCAGTTTCACGGTCAGCGGGATCGGCTACGAGCAGTACTTC. Its translation is CASSFTVSGIGYEQYF.

This chain joins TRBV27 and TRBJ2-7, with D perhaps matching TRBD2 (5 bases). Deletions cut 0 bases from V and 5 bases from J, with 14 bases between. Per germline, CDR1 MNHEY and CDR2 SMNVEV (reference sequence). This CDR3 has 15 residues. The CDR3 region is CASSLSPAGIHEQYF. CDR3 bases: TGTGCCAGCAGTTTATCCCCCGCCGGGATCCACGAGCAGTACTTC.

V and J are TRBV25-1 and TRBJ2-3; D is perhaps TRBD2 (6 bases). Germline CDR1 and CDR2: MGHDK and SYGVNS. V lost 7 bases and J 4 bases, leaving 12 bases between the germline ends. CDR3 size: 13 residues. The CDR3 DNA follows: TGTGCCAGCATTAAGGGAGGTTCAGATACGCAGTATTTT. It encodes CASIKGGSDTQYF.